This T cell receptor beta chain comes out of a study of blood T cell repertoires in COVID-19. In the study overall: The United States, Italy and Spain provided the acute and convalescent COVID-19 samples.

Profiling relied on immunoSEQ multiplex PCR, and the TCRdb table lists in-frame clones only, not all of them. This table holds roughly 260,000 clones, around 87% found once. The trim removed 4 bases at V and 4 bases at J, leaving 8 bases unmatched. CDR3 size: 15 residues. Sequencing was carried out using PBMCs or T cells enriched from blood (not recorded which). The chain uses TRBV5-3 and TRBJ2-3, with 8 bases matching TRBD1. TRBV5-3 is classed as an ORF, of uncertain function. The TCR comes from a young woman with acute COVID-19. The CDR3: CARSRNDRGPDTQYF. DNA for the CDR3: TGTGCCAGAAGCCGAAACGACAGGGGCCCAGATACGCAGTATTTT.